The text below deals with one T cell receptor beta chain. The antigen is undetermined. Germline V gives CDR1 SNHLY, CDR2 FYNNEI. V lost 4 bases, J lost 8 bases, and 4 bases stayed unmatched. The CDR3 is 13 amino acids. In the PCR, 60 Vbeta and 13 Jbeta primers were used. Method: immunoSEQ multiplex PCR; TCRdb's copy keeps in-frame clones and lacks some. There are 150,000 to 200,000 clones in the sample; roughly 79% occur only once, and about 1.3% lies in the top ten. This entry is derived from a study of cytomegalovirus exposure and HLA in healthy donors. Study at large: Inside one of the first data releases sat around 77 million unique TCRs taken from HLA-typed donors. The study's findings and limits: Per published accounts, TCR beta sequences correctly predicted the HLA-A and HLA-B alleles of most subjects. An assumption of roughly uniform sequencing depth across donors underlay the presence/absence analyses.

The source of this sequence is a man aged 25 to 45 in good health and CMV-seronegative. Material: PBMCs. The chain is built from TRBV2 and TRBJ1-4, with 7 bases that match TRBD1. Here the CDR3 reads CASSVTGYEKLFF. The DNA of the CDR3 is TGTGCCAGCAGTGTGACAGGGTACGAAAAACTGTTTTTT. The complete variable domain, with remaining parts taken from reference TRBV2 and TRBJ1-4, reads EPEVTQTPSHQVTQMGQEVILRCVPISNHLYFYWYRQILGQKVEFLVSFYNNEISEKSEIFDDQFSVERPDGSNFTLKIRSTKLEDSAMYFCASSVTGYEKLFFGSGTQLSVL.